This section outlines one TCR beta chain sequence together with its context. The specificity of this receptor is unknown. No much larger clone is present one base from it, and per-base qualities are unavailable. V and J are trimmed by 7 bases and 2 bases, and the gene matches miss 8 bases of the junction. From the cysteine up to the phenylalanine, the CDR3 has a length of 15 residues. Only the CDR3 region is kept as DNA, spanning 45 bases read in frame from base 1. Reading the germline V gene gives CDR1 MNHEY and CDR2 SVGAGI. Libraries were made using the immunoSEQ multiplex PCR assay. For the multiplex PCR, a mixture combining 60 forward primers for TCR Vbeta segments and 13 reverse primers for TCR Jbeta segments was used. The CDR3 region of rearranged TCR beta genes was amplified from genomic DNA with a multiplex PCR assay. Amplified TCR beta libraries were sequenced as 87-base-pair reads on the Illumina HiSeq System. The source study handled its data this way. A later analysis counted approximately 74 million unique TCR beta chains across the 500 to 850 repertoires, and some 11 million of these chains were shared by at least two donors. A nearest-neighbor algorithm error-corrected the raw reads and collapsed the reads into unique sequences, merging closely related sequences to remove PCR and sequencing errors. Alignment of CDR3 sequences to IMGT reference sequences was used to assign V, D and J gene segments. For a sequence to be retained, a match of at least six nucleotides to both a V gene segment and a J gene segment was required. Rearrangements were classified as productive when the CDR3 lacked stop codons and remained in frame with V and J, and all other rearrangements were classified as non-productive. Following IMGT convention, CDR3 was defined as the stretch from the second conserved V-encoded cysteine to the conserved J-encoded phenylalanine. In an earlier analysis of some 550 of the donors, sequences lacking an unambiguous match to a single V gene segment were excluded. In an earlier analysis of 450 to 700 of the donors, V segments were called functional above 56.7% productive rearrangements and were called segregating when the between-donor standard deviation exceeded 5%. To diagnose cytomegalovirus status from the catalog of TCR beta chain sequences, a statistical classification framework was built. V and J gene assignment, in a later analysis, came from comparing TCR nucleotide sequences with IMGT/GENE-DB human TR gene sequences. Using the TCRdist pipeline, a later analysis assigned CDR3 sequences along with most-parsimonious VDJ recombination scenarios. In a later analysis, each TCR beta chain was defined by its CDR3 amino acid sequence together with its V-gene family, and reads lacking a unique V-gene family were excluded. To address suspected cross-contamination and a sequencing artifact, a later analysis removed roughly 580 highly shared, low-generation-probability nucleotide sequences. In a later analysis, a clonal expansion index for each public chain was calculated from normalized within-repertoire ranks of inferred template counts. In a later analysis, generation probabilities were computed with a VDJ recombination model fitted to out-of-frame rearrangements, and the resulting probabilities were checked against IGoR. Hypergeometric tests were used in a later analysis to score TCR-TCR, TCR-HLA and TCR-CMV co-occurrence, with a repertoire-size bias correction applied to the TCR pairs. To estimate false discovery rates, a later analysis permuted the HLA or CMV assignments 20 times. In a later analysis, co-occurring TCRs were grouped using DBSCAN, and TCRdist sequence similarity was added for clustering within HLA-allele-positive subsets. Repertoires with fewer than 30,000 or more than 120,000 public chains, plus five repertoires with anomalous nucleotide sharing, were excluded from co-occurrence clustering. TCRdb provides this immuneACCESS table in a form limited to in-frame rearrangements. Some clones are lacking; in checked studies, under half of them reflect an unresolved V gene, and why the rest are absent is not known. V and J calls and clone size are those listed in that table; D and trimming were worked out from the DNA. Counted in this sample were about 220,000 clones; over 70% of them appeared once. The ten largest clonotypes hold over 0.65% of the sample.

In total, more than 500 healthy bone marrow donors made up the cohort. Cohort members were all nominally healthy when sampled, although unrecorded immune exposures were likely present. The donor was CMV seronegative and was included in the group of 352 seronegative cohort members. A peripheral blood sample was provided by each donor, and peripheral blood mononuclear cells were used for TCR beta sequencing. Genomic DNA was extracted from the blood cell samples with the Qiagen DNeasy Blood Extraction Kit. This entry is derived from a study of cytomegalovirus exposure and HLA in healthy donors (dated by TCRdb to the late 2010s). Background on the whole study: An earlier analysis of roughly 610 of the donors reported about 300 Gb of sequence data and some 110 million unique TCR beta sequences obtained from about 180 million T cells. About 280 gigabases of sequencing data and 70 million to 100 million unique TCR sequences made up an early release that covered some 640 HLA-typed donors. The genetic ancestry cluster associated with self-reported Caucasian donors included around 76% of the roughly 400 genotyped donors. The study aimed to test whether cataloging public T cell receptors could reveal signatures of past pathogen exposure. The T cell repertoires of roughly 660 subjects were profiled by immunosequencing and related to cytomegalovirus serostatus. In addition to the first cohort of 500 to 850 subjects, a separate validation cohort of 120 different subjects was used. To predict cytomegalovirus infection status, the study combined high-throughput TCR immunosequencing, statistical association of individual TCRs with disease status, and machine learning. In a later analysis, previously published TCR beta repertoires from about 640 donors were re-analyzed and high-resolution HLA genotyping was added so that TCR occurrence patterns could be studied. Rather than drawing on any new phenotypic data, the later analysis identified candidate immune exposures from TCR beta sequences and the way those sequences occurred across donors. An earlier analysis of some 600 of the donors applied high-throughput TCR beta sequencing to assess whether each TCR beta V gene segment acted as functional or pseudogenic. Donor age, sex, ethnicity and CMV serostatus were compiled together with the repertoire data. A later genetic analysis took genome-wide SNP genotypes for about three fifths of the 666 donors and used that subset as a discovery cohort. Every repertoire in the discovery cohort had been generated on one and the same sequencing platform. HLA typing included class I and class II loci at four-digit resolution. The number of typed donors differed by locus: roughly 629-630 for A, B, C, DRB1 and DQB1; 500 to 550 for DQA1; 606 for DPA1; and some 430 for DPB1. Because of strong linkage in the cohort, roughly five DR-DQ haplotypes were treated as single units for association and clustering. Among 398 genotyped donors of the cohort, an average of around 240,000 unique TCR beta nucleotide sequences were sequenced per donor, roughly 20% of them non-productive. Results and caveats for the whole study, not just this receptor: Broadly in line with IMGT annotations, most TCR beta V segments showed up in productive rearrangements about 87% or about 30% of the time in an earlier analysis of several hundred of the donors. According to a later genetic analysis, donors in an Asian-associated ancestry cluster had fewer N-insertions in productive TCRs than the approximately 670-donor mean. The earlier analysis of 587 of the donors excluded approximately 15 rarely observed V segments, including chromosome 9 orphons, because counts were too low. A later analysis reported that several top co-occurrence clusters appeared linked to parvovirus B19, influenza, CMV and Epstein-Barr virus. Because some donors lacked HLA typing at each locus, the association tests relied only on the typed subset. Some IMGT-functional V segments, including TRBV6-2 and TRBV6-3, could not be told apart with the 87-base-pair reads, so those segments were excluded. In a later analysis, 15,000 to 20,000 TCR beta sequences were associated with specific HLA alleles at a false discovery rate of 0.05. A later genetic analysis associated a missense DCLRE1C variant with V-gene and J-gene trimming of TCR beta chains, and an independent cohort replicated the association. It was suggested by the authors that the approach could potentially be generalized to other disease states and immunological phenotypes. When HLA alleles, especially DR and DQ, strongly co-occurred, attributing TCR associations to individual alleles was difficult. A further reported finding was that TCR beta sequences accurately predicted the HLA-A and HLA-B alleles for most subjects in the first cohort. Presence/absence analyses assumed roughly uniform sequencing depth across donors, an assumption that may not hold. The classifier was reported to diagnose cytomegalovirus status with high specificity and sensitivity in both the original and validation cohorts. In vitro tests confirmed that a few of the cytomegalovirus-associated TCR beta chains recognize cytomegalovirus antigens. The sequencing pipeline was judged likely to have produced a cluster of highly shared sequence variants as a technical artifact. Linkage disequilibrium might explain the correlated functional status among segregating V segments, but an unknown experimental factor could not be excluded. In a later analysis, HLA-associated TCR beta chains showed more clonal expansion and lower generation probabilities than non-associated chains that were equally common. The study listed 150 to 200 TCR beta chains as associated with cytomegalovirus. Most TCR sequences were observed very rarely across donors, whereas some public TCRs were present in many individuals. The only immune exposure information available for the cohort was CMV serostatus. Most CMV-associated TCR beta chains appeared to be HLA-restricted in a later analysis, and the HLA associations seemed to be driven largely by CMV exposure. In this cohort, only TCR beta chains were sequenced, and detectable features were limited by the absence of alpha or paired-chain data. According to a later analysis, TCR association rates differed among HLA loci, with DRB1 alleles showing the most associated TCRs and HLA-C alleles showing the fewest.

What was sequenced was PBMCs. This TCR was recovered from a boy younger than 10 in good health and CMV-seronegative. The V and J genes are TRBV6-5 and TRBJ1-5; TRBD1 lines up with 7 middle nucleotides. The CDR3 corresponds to CASKQDREGNQPQHF. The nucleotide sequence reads TGTGCCAGCAAACAAGACAGGGAAGGCAATCAGCCCCAGCATTTT.